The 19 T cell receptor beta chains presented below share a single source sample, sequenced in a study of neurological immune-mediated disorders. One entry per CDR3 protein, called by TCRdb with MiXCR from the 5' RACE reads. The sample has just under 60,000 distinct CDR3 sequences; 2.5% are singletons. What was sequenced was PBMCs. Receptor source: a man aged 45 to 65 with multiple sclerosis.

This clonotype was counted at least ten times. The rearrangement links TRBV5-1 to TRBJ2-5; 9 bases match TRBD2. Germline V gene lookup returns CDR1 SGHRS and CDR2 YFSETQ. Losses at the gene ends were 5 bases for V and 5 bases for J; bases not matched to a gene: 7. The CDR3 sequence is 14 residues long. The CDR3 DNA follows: TGCGCCAGCAGGAGCGGGGGGAGTAGTGAGACCCAGTACTTC. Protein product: CASRSGGSSETQYF.

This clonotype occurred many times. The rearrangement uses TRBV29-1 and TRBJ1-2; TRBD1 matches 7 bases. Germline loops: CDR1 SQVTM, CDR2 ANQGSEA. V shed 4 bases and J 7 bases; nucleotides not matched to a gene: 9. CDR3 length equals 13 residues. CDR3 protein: CSVVEGAKGGYTF. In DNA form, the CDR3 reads TGCAGCGTTGTAGAGGGGGCAAAAGGTGGCTACACCTTC.

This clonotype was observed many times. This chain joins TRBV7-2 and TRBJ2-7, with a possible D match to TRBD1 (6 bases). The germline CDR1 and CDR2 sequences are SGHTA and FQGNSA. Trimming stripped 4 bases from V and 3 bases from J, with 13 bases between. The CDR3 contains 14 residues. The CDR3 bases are TGTGCCAGCAGCTCGGGACACGCGGTCTACGAGCAGTACTTC. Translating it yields CASSSGHAVYEQYF. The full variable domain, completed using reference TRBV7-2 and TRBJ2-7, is GAGVSQSPSNKVTEKGKDVELRCDPISGHTALYWYRQSLGQGLEFLIYFQGNSAPDKSGLPSDRFSAERTGGSVSTLTIQRTQQEDSAVYLCASSSGHAVYEQYFGPGTRLTVT.

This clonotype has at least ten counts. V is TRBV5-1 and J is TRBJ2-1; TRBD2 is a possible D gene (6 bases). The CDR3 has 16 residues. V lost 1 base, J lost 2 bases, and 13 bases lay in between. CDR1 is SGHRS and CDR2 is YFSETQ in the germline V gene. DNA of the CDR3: TGCGCCAGCAGCTTGCTTGGGGGGACCCCCTACAATGAGCAGTTCTTC. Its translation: CASSLLGGTPYNEQFF. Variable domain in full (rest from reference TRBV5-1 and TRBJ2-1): KAGVTQTPRYLIKTRGQQVTLSCSPISGHRSVSWYQQTPGQGLQFLFEYFSETQRNKGNFPGRFSGRQFSNSRSEMNVSTLELGDSALYLCASSLLGGTPYNEQFFGPGTRLTVL.

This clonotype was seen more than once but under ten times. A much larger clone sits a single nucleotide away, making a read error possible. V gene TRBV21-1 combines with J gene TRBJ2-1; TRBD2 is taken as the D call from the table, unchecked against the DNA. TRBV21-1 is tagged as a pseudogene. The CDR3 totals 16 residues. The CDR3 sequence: CASSNGLAGSYNAQFF. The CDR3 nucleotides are TGTGCCAGCAGCAACGGCCTAGCGGGTTCCTACAATGCGCAGTTCTTC.

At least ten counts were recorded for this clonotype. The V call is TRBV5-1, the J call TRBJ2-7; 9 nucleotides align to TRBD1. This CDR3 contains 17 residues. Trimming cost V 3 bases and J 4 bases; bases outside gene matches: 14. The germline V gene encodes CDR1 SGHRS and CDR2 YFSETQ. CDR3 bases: TGCGCCAGCAGCTGGGGACAGGGAGCCGACCTCGGGTACGAGCAGTACTTC. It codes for CASSWGQGADLGYEQYF.

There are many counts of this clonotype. DNA for the CDR3: TGTGCCAGCAGCCAGGGTTCCGGTGGGAACATTCAGTACTTC. This translates into CASSQGSGGNIQYF. The chain has TRBV7-2 and TRBJ2-4, with D possibly being TRBD1 (5 bases). This CDR3 has 14 residues. Per germline, CDR1 SGHTA and CDR2 FQGNSA. V was shortened by 5 bases and J by 7 bases, with 15 bases between the two germline ends.

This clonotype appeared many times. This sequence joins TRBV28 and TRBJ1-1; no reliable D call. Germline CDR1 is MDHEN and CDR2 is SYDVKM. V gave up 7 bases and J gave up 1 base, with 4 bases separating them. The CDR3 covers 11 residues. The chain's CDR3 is CASIENTEAFF. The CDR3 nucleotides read TGTGCCAGCATAGAGAACACTGAAGCTTTCTTT.

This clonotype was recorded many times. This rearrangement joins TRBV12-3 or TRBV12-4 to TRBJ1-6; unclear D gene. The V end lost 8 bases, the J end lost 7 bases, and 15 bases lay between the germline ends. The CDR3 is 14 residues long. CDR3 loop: CASQIGRANSPLHF. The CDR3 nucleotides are TGTGCCAGCCAGATAGGACGGGCAAATTCACCCCTCCACTTT.

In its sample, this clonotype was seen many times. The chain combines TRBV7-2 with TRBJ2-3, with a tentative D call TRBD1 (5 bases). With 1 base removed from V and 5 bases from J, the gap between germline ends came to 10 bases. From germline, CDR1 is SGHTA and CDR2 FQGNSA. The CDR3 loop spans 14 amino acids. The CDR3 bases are TGTGCCAGCAGCTTAGATCAGGGAAGAGATACGCAGTATTTT. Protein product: CASSLDQGRDTQYF.

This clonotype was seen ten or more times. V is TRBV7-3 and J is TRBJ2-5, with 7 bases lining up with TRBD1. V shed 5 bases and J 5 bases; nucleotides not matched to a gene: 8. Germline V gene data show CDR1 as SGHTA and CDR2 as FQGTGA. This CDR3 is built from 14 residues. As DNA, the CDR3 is TGTGCCAGCAGCCCCTCGGACAGGAGGGAGACCCAGTACTTC. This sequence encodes CASSPSDRRETQYF.

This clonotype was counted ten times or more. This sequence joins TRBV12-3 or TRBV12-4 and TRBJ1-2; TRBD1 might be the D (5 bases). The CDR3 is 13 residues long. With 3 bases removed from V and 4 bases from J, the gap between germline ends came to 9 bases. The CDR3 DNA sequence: TGTGCCAGCAGTTTGACGGGGGGCTATGGCTACACCTTC. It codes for CASSLTGGYGYTF.

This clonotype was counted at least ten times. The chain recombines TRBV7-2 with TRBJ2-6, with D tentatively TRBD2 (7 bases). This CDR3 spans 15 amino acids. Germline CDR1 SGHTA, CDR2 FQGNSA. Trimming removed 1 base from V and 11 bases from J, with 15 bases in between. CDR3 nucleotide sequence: TGTGCCAGCAGCTTAGAGGGGGGGAGGCACTACGTCCTGACTTTC. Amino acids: CASSLEGGRHYVLTF. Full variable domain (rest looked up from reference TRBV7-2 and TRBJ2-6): GAGVSQSPSNKVTEKGKDVELRCDPISGHTALYWYRQSLGQGLEFLIYFQGNSAPDKSGLPSDRFSAERTGGSVSTLTIQRTQQEDSAVYLCASSLEGGRHYVLTFGAGSRLTVL.

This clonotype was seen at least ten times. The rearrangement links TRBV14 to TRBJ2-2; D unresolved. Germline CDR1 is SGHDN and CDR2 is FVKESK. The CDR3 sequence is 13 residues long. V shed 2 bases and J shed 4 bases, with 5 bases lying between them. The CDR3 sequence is CASSQRLTGELFF. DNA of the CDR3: TGTGCCAGCAGCCAAAGGCTCACCGGGGAGCTGTTTTTT. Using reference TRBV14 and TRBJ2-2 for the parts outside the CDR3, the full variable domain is EAGVTQFPSHSVIEKGQTVTLRCDPISGHDNLYWYRRVMGKEIKFLLHFVKESKQDESGMPNNRFLAERTGGTYSTLKVQPAELEDSGVYFCASSQRLTGELFFGEGSRLTVL.

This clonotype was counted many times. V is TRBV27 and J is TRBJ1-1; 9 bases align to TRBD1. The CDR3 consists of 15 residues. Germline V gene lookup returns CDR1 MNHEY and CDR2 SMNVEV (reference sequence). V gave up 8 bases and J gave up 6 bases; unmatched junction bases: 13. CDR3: CASAADGTGSAEAFF. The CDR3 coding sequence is TGTGCCAGCGCCGCTGATGGGACAGGGAGTGCTGAAGCTTTCTTT.

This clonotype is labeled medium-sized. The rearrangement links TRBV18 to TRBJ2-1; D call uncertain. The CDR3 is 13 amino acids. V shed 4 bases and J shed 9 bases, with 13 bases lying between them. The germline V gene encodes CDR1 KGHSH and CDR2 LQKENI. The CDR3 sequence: CASSLRLGREQFF. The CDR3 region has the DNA TGTGCCAGCTCACTGCGGCTGGGTCGTGAGCAGTTCTTC.

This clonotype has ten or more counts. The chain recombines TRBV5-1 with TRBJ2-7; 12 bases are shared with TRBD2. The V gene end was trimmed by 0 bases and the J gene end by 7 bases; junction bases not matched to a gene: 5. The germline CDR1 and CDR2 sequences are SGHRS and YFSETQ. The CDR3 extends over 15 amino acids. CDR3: CASSLDLAGGKEQYF. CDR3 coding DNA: TGCGCCAGCAGCTTGGACCTAGCGGGGGGGAAAGAGCAGTACTTC.

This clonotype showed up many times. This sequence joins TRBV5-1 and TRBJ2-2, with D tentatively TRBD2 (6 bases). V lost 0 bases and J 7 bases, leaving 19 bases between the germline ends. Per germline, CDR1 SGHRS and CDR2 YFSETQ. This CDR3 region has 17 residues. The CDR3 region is CASSLVGSGSRSGELFF. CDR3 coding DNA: TGCGCCAGCAGCTTGGTAGGGTCCGGGAGCCGAAGCGGGGAGCTGTTTTTT.

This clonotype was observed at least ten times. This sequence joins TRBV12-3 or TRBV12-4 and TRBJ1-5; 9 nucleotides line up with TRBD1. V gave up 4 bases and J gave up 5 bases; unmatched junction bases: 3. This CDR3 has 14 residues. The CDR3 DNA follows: TGTGCCAGCAGTTGGGACAGGGTGGATCAGCCCCAGCATTTT. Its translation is CASSWDRVDQPQHF.